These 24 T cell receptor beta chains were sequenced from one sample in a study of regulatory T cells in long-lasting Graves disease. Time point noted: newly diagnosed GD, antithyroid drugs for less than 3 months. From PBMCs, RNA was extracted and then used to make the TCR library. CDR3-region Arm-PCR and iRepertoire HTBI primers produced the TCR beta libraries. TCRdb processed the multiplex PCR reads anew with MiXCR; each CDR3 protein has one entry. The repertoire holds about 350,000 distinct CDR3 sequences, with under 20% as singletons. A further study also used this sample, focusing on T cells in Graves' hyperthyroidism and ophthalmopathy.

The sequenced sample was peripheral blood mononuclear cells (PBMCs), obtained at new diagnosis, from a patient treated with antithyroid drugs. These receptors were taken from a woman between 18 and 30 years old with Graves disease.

This chain's CDR3 is CASSWFGTVGEQYF. The CDR3 nucleotides are TGTGCCAGCAGTTGGTTCGGGACTGTAGGCGAGCAGTACTTC. The chain carries TRBV27 and TRBJ2-7; D might be TRBD2 (6 bases). The V gene lost 4 bases and the J gene lost 6 bases, with 16 bases spanning the gap. The CDR3 has 14 amino acids. Looked up from germline, CDR1 is MNHEY and CDR2 is SMNVEV (reference sequence).

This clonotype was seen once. CDR3 in amino acids: CSVRSGAEAFF. The DNA of the CDR3 is TGCAGCGTTCGAAGCGGGGCTGAAGCTTTCTTT. This chain links TRBV29-1 with TRBJ1-1; D remains ambiguous. Germline-derived CDR1 and CDR2 are SQVTM and ANQGSEA. CDR3 length equals 11 residues. Trimming shortened V by 5 bases and J by 6 bases, and 10 bases separated the two germline ends.

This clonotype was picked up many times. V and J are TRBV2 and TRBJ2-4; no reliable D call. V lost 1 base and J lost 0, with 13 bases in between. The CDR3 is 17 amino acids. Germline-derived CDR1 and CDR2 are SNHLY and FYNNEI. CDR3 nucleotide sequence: TGTGCCAGCAGTGAAGTAGAGGCCCCGGTAGCCAAAAACATTCAGTACTTC. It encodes CASSEVEAPVAKNIQYF.

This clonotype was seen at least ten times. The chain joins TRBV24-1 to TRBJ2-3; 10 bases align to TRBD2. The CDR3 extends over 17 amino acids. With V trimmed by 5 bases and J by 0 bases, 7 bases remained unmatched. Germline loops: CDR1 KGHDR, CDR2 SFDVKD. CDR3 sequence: CATSGPTTSGSTDTQYF. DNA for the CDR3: TGTGCCACCAGTGGCCCGACGACTAGCGGGAGCACAGATACGCAGTATTTT.

CDR3 nucleotide sequence: TGTGCCTGGAGTGCATCATCTAGCGGTGAGCAGTTCTTC. Amino acids: CAWSASSSGEQFF. The rearrangement uses TRBV30 and TRBJ2-1; 7 bases agree with TRBD2. The V gene end was trimmed by 1 base and the J gene end by 9 bases; junction bases not matched to a gene: 6. CDR1 and CDR2 (germline): GTSNPN, SVGIG (reference sequence). The CDR3 has 13 residues.

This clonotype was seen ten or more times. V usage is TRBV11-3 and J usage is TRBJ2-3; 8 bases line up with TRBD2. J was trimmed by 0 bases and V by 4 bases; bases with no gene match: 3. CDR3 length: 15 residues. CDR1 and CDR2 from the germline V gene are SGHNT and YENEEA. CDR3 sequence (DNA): TGTGCCAGCAGCTCTTCGGGGGGGAGCACAGATACGCAGTATTTT. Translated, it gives CASSSSGGSTDTQYF. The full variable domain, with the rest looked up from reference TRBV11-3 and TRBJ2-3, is EAGVVQSPRYKIIEKKQPVAFWCNPISGHNTLYWYLQNLGQGPELLIRYENEEAVDDSQLPKDRFSAERLKGVDSTLKIQPAELGDSAVYLCASSSSGGSTDTQYFGPGTRLTVL.

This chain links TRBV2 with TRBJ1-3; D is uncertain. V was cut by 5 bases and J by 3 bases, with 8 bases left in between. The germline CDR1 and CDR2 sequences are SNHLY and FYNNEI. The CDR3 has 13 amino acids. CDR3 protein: CASSIDLGNTIYF. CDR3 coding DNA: TGTGCCAGCAGTATCGACCTTGGAAACACCATATATTTT.

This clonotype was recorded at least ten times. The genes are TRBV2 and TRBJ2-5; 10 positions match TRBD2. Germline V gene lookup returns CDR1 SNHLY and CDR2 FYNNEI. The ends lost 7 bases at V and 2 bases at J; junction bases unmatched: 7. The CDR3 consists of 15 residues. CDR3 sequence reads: CASKLAGLSQETQYF. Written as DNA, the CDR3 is TGTGCCAGCAAACTAGCGGGACTATCACAAGAGACCCAGTACTTC.

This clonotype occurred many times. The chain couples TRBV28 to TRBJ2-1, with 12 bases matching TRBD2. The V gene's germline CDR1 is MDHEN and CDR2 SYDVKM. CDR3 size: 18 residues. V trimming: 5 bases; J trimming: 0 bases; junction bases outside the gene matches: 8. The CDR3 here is CASSPTSGGPTSYNEQFF. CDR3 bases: TGTGCCAGCAGTCCCACTAGCGGGGGGCCGACCTCCTACAATGAGCAGTTCTTC.

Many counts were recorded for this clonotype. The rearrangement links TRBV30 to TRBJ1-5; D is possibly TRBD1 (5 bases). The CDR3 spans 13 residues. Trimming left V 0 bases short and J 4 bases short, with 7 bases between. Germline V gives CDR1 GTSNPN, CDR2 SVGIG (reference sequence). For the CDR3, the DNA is TGTGCCTGGAGTGTACAGGCAAATCAGCCCCAGCATTTT. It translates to CAWSVQANQPQHF.

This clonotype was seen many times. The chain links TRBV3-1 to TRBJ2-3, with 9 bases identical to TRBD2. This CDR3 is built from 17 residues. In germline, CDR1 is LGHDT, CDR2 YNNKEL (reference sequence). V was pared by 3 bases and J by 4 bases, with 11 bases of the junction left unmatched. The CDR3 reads CASSHTGTSISADTQYF. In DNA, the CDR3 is TGTGCCAGCAGCCATACCGGGACTAGCATTTCAGCAGATACGCAGTATTTT.

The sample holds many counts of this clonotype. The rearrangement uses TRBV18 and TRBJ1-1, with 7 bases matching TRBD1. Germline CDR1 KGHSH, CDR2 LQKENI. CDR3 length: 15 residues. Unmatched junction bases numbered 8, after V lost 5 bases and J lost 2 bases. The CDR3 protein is CASSSGQWLNTEAFF. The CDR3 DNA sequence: TGTGCCAGCTCATCGGGACAGTGGTTAAACACTGAAGCTTTCTTT.

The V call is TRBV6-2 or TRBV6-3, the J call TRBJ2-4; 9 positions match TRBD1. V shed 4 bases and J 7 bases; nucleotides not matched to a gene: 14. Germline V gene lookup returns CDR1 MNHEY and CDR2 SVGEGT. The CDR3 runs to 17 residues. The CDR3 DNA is TGTGCCAGCAGTTCCCCAATTACAGGGGGCGAAGTGAACATTCAGTACTTC. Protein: CASSSPITGGEVNIQYF.

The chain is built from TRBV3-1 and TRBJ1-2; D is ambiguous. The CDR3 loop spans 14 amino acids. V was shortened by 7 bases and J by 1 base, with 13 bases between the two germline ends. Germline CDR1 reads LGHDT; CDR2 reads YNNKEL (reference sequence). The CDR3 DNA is TGTGCCAGCACCCCAGTCCCAGTTAACTATGGCTACACCTTC. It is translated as CASTPVPVNYGYTF.

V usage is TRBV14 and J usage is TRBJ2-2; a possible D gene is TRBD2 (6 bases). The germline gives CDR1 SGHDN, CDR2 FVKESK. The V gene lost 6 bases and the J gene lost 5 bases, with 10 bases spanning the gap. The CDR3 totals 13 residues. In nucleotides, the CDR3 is TGTGCCAGCAGGGTTGGAGGGACCGGGGAGCTGTTTTTT. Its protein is CASRVGGTGELFF. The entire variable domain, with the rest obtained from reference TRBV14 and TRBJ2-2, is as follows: EAGVTQFPSHSVIEKGQTVTLRCDPISGHDNLYWYRRVMGKEIKFLLHFVKESKQDESGMPNNRFLAERTGGTYSTLKVQPAELEDSGVYFCASRVGGTGELFFGEGSRLTVL.

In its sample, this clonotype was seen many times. CDR3 region: CASSQELRTSTDTQYF. The CDR3 DNA is TGTGCCAGCAGCCAAGAGTTGAGGACTAGCACAGATACGCAGTATTTT. This chain links TRBV14 with TRBJ2-3, with a possible D match to TRBD2 (5 bases). Trimming pared 0 bases from V and 0 bases from J, leaving 10 bases between. CDR1 SGHDN and CDR2 FVKESK come from the germline V gene. The CDR3 contains 16 residues.

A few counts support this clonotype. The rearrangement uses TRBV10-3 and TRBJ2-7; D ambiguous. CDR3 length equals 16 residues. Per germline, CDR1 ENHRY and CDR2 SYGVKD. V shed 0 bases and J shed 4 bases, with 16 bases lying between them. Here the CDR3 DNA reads TGTGCCATCAGTGAGTCAACCCTCACATTACATTACGAGCAGTACTTC. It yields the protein CAISESTLTLHYEQYF.

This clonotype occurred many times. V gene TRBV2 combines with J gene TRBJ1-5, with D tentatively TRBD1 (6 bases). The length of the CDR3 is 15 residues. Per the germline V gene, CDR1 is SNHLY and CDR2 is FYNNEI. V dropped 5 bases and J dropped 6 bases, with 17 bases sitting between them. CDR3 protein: CASSYTQGLTQPQHF. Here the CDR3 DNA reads TGTGCCAGCAGTTATACTCAGGGGCTAACTCAGCCCCAGCATTTT.

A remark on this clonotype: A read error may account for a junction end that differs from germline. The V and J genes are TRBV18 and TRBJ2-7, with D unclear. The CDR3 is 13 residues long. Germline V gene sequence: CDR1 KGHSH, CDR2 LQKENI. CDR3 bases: TGTGCCAGCTCACCAGGGCAGTCCTACGAGCAGCACTTC. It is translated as CASSPGQSYEQHF.

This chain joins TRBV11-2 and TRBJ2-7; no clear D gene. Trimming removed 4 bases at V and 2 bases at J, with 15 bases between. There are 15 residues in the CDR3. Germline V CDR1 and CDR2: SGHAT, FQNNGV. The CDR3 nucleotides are TGTGCCAGCAGCTCCGGCCCGGGTCATACCTACGAGCAGTACTTC. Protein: CASSSGPGHTYEQYF.

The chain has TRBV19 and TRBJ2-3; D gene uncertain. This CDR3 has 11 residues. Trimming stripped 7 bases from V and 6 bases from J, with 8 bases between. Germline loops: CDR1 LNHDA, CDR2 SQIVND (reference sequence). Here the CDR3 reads CASTFADTQYF. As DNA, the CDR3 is TGTGCCAGTACGTTCGCGGATACGCAGTATTTT.

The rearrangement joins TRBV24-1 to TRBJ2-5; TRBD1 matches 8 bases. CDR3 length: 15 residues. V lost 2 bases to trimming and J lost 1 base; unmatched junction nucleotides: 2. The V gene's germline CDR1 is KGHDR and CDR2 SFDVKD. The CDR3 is CATSDSGTGQETQYF. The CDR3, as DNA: TGTGCCACCAGTGATTCCGGGACAGGCCAAGAGACCCAGTACTTC.

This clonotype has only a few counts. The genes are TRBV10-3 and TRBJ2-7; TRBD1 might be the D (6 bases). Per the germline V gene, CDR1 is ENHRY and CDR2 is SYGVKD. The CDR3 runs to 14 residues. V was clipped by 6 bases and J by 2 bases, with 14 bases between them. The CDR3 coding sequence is TGTGCCATCAGCGAAATCCAGGGGACCTACGAGCAGTACTTC. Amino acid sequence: CAISEIQGTYEQYF.

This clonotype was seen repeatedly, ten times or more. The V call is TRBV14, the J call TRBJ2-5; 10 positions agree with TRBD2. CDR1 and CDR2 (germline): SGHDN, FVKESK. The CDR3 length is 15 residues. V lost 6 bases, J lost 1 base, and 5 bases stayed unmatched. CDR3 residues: CASSRRTSGQETQYF. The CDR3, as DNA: TGTGCCAGCAGTCGACGGACTAGCGGCCAAGAGACCCAGTACTTC.